This T cell receptor beta chain was captured in a study of alternative splicing in chronic myeloid leukemia remission (dated by TCRdb to between 2020 and 2021). Some background on the complete study: RNA sequencing was used to profile peripheral blood taken from chronic-phase CML patients both at diagnosis and at remission, and those profiles were then compared against healthy donors. Several diagnostic specimens, together with matched remission specimens, were obtained from the RESIST (imatinib), ENESTxtnd (nilotinib) and PINNACLE (nilotinib plus pegylated interferon) trials. For the trials, the diagnostic specimens consisted of total leukocytes from peripheral blood that had been collected in EDTA. For diagnosis, remission and control samples alike, total RNA was extracted from peripheral blood mononuclear cells using Trizol. The French Persistem study contributed nine CML samples, of which seven were diagnostic and two were matched remission samples. Median ages of 54 years at diagnosis, 56 to 60 at remission and 30 to 45 for healthy controls were recorded. The female/male split was 11/5 for diagnosis samples, 8/3 for remission samples and 2/4 for controls. Study-wide conclusions, independent of this receptor: At remission, blood cell composition was reshaped to resemble that of the lymphoid cell-enriched normal controls. Blood cell composition differed strongly depending on the timepoint, moving from an enrichment of myeloid progenitors at diagnosis to an enrichment of mature lymphoid cells at remission.

CDR1 and CDR2 (SEHNR, FQNEAQ) derive from the germline V gene (reference sequence). The CDR3 holds 16 amino acids from the cysteine to the phenylalanine. The protein alone is recorded here. Sample time point, as interpreted from the label and publication: chronic-phase CML before TKI therapy (screening/day 1). The patient cohort comprised some 16 CML patients, with matched post-remission samples retrieved for a subset of them. The library was generated by bulk RNA-seq. The TruSeq Stranded RNA sample prep kit was used to generate libraries of poly-A-enriched mRNA from an input of about 0.92 ug total RNA. Each sample was sequenced in triplicate using paired-end sequencing on a HiSeq 2500. Each mate in the RNA-seq data had a read length of 125 nucleotides. The study's processing was this. Reads were trimmed and aligned to hg38 using STAR v2.7, and quality control was performed with FASTQC, RSeQC and multiqc. Salmon 0.14.1 was used to quantify gene expression levels as transcripts per million (TPM). The results of principal component analysis suggested that neither trial, library batch, sequencing batch, treatment regimen nor sex drove the transcriptomic profiles. Once TCRdb had reprocessed the reads, it stored one entry per CDR3 protein sequence and supplied no DNA. In this record, the V and J calls reflect TCRdb's handling and not the investigators' own analysis. Recorded for this sample are some 640 distinct CDR3 sequences; roughly 96% of them occurred a single time. The ten largest clonotypes hold roughly 4% of the sample.

Note on this clonotype: Its antigen is not yet known.

The rearrangement joined TRBV7-9 to TRBJ2-3; TCRdb indicates TRBD2, and absent DNA this call remains unverified. Sample: PBMCs or total blood leukocytes (not recorded which), taken at diagnosis. This clonotype originated in an adult with chronic myeloid leukemia. The CDR3 in this case is CASSEYSGRVTDTQYF.